Here is one TCR beta chain with its context. The target of this receptor is not known. At one end the junction does not follow the germline gene, possibly because of a read error. Different DNA sequences within this sample yield the same CDR3. These data belong to a study of shared clonotypes between healthy human individuals (dated by TCRdb to about 2020). Study-level background: The cohort comprised a couple of women and a few men aged 18 to 49 years. Leukapheresis yielded between about 0.9 and 10 billion PBMCs per donor. To estimate repertoire size and how much clonotype sharing occurs between individuals, the study deeply sequenced the blood TCR repertoires of several healthy adults. For each donor, CD4 naive and CD4 memory were each run on three plates, CD8 naive on two plates, and CD8 memory on one plate. Different laboratories and diverse techniques were used to prepare libraries and sequence TCR repertoires, to increase sequencing depth and limit assay-specific biases. Results the study describes overall, beyond this receptor: Incomplete sequencing was indicated by rarefaction of sorted-subset datasets, despite the large sequencing depth. Sharing across four donors was observed for approximately 5% of naive CD4, 3% to 3.5% of naive CD8, over 2% of memory CD4, and around 0.42% of memory CD8 clonotypes. Pairwise subsampling indicated that sequencing depth was expected to affect the degree of clonotype sharing among donors. Naive subsets generally had larger estimated clonotype richness than memory subsets. Sampling was restricted to blood, and TCR repertoires in tissues likely differ from the TCR repertoires found in blood. Compared with non-shared clonotypes, clonotypes shared by all four sorted-subset donors had higher generation probabilities. Because the study included only a small number of donors, the genetic and exposure-history diversity represented was limited.

The cysteine opens and the phenylalanine closes a CDR3 of 13 amino acids. CDR3 DNA only is kept here, 39 bases in frame from base 1. CDR1 is given as SQVTM and CDR2 as ANQGSEA, both from the germline V gene. Using the deep immunoSEQ assay, multiplex PCR amplified TCR CDR3 regions from genomic DNA. Extracted genomic DNA from each cell subset was spread evenly across all wells of several immunoSEQ 96-well plates, with each plate serving as a replicate. For sorted subsets, each replicate PCR was loaded with approximately 0.2 ug genomic DNA, equivalent to approximately 33,000 T cell genomes. Purified libraries were quantified with a Qubit 3.0 fluorometer, sized on a Bioanalyzer 2100, and re-quantified with the KAPA Library Quantification kit. Every immunoSEQ 96-well plate was sequenced on a separate single-read 150-cycle Illumina NextSeq 550 flow cell. From the authors' description of their analysis: Because the immunoSEQ output held only junctional sequences and lacked quality scores, the filtering could not match the filtering applied to full-length reads. Sequences were annotated with PyIR, a Python wrapper for IgBLAST v1.9, and V/J genes and CDR3 were assigned using IMGT germline references. Any read was removed if the V/J assignment was weak (E-value above 1e-6), the CDR3 was missing, or the read contained stop codons, out-of-frame junctions, or ambiguous translated residues. V3J clonotypes were defined by identical inferred V gene, J gene, and CDR3 amino acid sequence. Percentage overlap between repertoires was computed as shared unique clonotypes divided by the size of the smaller repertoire. RTK rarefaction, the Chao1 estimator, and Recon v2.1 estimates of unobserved clonotypes were used to assess repertoire richness. For all TCRbeta clonotypes obtained by the gDNA method from a few donors, generation probabilities were computed with OLGA. The immuneACCESS repertoire file appears here via TCRdb, limited to in-frame rearrangements. These files lack a portion of the clones; in checked studies, under half of the deficit traces to unresolved V genes, and the cause of the others is not known. The V and J calls and clone size come from that table; D and trimming were worked out from the DNA. Present in this sample are around 1.9 million clones, about 94% of which were seen just once. The biggest ten clones account for 1.5% to 2% of the sample.

CD8 naive samples were CD45RO-negative cells positively selected for CCR7, giving a CD45RA+CCR7+ population that excluded TemRA cells. The donors were healthy, HIV-negative adults with no recently reported acute infections or vaccinations. Every donor was a Caucasian adult residing in Nashville, Tennessee, USA. Blood was collected by leukapheresis, and PBMCs were isolated by Ficoll-Histopaque density gradient centrifugation and then cryopreserved in liquid nitrogen vapor phase. Analytical flow cytometry was used to check the purity and quantity of each magnetically sorted T cell population. From each sorted fraction, genomic DNA was isolated and quantified by UV absorbance on a Nanodrop 2000c.

Recombination joined TRBV29-1 with TRBJ1-1, with 9 junctional bases fitting TRBD1. Material: naive CD8+ T cells from PBMCs. What this sample's cell subset or site label stands for: CD45RA+CCR7+. This sequence was found in a man aged 18 to 29 in good health. Some clones in this sample may be carry-over from other donors' samples. The nucleotides read TGCAGCGTTGTGACAGGGGGGAACACTGAGGCTTTCTTT. Translated, it reads CSVVTGGNTEAFF.